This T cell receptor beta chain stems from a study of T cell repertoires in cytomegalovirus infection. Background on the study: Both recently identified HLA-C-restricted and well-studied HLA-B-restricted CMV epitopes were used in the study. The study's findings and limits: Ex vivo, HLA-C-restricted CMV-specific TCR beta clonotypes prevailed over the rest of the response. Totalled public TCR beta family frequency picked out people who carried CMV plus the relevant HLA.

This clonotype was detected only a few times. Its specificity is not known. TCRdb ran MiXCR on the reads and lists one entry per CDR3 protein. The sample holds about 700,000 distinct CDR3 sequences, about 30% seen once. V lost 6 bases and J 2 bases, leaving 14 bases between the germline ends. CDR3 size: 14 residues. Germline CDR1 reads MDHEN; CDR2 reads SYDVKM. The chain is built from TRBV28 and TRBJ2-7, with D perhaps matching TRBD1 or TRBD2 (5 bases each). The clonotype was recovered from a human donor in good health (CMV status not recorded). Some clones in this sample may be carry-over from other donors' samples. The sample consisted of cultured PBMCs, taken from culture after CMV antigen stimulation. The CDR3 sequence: CASSQGAVPYEQYF. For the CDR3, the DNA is TGTGCCAGCAGCCAGGGAGCCGTTCCCTACGAGCAGTACTTC.